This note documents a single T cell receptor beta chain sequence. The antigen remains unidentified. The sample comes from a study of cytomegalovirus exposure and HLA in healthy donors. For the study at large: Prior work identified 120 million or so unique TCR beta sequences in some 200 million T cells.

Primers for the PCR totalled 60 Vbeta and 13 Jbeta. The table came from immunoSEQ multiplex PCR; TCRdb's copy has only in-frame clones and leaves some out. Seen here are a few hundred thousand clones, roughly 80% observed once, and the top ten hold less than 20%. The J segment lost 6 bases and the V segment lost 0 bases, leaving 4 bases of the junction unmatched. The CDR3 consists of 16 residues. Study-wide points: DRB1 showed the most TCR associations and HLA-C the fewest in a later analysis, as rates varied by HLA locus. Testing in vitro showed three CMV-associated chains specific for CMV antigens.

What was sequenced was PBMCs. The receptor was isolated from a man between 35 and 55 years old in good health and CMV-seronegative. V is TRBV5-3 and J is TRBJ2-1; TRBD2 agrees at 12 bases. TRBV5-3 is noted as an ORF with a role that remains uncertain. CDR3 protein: CARSLGLAGGTNEQFF. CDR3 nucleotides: TGTGCCAGAAGCTTGGGGCTAGCGGGGGGGACCAATGAGCAGTTCTTC.